Below are 9 T cell receptor beta chains sequenced from a single sample in a study of cytomegalovirus exposure and HLA in healthy donors. Vbeta (60) and Jbeta (13) primers were used in the PCR. The assay was immunoSEQ multiplex PCR, and TCRdb's table has in-frame clones only and misses some. This table has 140,000 to 150,000 clones, approximately 80% appearing once. Specimen: PBMCs. These receptors came from a woman in her thirties or forties in good health and CMV-seropositive.

The chain links TRBV6-5 to TRBJ2-1; D remains unclear. Trimming removed 2 bases at V and 9 bases at J, with 17 bases between. Germline loops: CDR1 MNHEY, CDR2 SVGAGI. The CDR3 runs to 15 residues. The CDR3, as DNA: TGTGCCAGCAGTTACGCCCCCTCATTTCTGAGTGAGCAGTTCTTC. Protein sequence: CASSYAPSFLSEQFF.

A single count supports this clone. The V gene is TRBV27, the J gene TRBJ2-2, with D perhaps TRBD1 (6 bases). Germline V lookup: CDR1 MNHEY, CDR2 SMNVEV (reference sequence). The CDR3 is 16 amino acids. With 1 base removed from V and 6 bases from J, the gap between germline ends came to 15 bases. For the CDR3, the DNA is TGTGCCAGCAGTTTATATACTAGGGGGATCGCCGGGGAGCTGTTTTTT. Encoded protein: CASSLYTRGIAGELFF.

Notes on this clone: Within the sample, other DNA sequences also encode this same CDR3. In nucleotides, the CDR3 is TGTGCCAGCACTTCAACAGGGAGAGGGGGTGAGCAGTTCTTC. Its translation is CASTSTGRGGEQFF. This rearrangement joins TRBV27 to TRBJ2-1; D might be TRBD1 (6 bases). The CDR3 is 14 amino acids. Germline CDR1 MNHEY, CDR2 SMNVEV (reference sequence). With 7 bases removed from V and 9 bases from J, the gap between germline ends came to 19 bases.

The chain employs TRBV5-1 and TRBJ2-7, with 10 bases fitting TRBD2. The CDR3 sequence is 15 residues long. J lost 2 bases, V lost 1 base, and 3 bases had no gene match. Looked up from germline, CDR1 is SGHRS and CDR2 is YFSETQ. The CDR3 region is CASSLTAGGPYEQYF. The CDR3 nucleotides are TGCGCCAGCAGCTTGACAGCGGGAGGGCCCTACGAGCAGTACTTC.

The rearrangement joins TRBV7-6 to TRBJ2-7, with D possibly being TRBD1 (6 bases). CDR1 is SGHVS and CDR2 is FNYEAQ in the germline V gene. Trimming removed 1 base at V and 3 bases at J, with 10 bases between. This CDR3 spans 14 amino acids. The CDR3 loop is CASSLEQGNYEQYF. CDR3 nucleotide sequence: TGTGCCAGCAGCTTAGAGCAGGGGAACTACGAGCAGTACTTC.

This chain links TRBV12-2 with TRBJ1-2; the table's D call of TRBD1 was not tested on the DNA. TRBV12-2 is listed as a pseudogene. This CDR3 has 14 residues. The CDR3 loop is CASRPRGTGYGYTF. Here the CDR3 DNA reads TGTGCAAGTCGCCCTAGGGGGACAGGTTACGGCTACACCTTC.

The V and J genes are TRBV5-4 and TRBJ1-5; D is ambiguous. V dropped 0 bases and J dropped 5 bases, with 6 bases sitting between them. Germline V gene lookup returns CDR1 SGHNT and CDR2 YYREEE (reference sequence). The CDR3 loop spans 13 amino acids. CDR3 DNA: TGTGCCAGCAGCTTGGGCCCAGATCAGCCCCAGCATTTT. This encodes CASSLGPDQPQHF.

Turning to this clone: Compared with germline, one end of the junction differs, possibly owing to a read error. The chain recombines TRBV7-9 with TRBJ2-7; D is unresolved. The CDR3 covers 12 residues. From germline, CDR1 is SEHNR and CDR2 FQNEAQ (reference sequence). Here the CDR3 DNA reads TGTTCCAGCAGCTTAATAACCTACGAGCAGTACTTC. This gives the protein CSSSLITYEQYF.

The chain links TRBV6-1 to TRBJ2-5; 12 nucleotides align to TRBD2. The CDR3 sequence is 15 residues long. Germline CDR1 and CDR2: MNHNS and SASEGT. The V segment lost 4 bases and the J segment 4 bases; nucleotides outside the gene matches: 4. The CDR3 loop reads CASSGLAGAGETQYF. The CDR3 DNA reads as TGTGCCAGCAGTGGACTAGCGGGAGCGGGAGAGACCCAGTACTTC.